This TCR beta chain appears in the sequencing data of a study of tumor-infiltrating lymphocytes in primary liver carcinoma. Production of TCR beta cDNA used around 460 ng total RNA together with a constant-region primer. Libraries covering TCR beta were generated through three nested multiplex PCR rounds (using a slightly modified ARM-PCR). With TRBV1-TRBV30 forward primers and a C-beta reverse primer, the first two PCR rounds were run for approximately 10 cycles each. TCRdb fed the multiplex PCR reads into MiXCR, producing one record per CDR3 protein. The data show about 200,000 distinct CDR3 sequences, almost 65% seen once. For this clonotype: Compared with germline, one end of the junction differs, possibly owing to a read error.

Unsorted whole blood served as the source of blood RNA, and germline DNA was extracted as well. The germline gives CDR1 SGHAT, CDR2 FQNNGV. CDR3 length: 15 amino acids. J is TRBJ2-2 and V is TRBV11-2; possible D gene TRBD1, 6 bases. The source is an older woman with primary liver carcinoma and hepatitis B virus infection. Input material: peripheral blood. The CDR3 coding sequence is TGTGCCAGCAGCCGATCAGGGGTTGACACCGGGGAGTTGTTTTTT. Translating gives CASSRSGVDTGELFF.